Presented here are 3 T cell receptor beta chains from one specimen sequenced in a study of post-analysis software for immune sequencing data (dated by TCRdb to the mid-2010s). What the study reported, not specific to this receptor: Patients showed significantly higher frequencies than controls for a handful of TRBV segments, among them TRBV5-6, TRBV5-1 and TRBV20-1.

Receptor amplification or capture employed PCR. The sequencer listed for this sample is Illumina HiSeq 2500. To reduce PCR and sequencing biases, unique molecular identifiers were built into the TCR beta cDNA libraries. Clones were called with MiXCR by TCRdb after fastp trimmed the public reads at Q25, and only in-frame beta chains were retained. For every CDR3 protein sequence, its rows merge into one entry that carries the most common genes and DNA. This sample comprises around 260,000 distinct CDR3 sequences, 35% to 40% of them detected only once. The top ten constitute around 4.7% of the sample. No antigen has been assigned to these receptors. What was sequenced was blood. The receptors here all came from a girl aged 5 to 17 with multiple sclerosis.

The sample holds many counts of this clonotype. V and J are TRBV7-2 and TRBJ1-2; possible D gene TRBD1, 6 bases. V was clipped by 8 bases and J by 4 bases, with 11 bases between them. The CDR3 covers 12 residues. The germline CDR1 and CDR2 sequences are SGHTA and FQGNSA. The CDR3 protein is CASGDRRYGYTF. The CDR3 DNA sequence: TGTGCCAGCGGTGACAGGCGCTATGGCTACACCTTC.

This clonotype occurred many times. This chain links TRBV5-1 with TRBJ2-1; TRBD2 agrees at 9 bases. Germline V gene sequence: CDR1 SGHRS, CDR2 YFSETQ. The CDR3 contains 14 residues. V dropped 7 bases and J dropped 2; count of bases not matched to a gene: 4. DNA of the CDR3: TGCGCCAGCGAGGCTAGCGGGACCTACAATGAGCAGTTCTTC. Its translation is CASEASGTYNEQFF. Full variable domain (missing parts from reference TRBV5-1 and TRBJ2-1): KAGVTQTPRYLIKTRGQQVTLSCSPISGHRSVSWYQQTPGQGLQFLFEYFSETQRNKGNFPGRFSGRQFSNSRSEMNVSTLELGDSALYLCASEASGTYNEQFFGPGTRLTVL.

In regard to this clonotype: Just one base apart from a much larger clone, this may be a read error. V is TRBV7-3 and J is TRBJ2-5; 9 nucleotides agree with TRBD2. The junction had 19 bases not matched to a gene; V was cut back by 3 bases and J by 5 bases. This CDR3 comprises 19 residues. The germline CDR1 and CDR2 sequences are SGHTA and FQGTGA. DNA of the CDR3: TGTGCCAGCAGCTTGGTCGCCCCCTTGGCGGGAGGGTCCCAGGAGACCCAGTACTTC. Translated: CASSLVAPLAGGSQETQYF.